This T cell receptor (beta chain) derives from a study of cytomegalovirus exposure and HLA in healthy donors. Study details: The 666 first-cohort repertoires shared a platform with the approximately 130 validation repertoires, as reported in a later analysis.

The V gene's germline CDR1 is LNHDA and CDR2 SQIVND (reference sequence). V shed 6 bases and J shed 4 bases, with 16 bases lying between them. CDR3 length: 15 residues. Here immunoSEQ multiplex PCR was the method, and the copy in TCRdb shows in-frame clones only, minus some. The repertoire holds roughly 250,000 clones, with around nine tenths as singletons. As for this clone: Its matching antigen is unknown.

General study results and limits: A few of the chains that were CMV-associated were confirmed in vitro to be specific for CMV antigens. The TCR clusters that emerged in the first cohort tended, a later analysis found, to co-occur in the approximately 120 validation repertoires.

The V call is TRBV19, the J call TRBJ2-1, with D possibly TRBD2 on 7 matching bases. Input material: PBMCs. The TCR comes from a young man in good health and CMV-seronegative. The CDR3 DNA sequence: TGTGCCAGTAGCCAAGGGGGGGGGCCGTACAATGAGCAGTTCTTC. Translated, it gives CASSQGGGPYNEQFF.